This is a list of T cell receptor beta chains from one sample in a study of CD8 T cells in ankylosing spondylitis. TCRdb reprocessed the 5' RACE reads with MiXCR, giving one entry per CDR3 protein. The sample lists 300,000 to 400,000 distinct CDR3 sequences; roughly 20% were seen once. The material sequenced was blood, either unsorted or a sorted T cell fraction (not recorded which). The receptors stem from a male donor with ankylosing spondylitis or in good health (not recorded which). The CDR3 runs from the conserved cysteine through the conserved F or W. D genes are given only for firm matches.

CDR3 protein: CASGPEESTDTQYF
J gene: TRBJ2-3
CDR3 length: 14
D gene: NA
V gene: TRBV7-9

CDR3 protein: CASSQALGGQETQYF
J gene: TRBJ2-5
CDR3 length: 15
D gene: NA
V gene: TRBV4-1

CDR3 protein: CSVILVRDRAYNEQFF
J gene: TRBJ2-1
CDR3 length: 16
D gene: TRBD1
V gene: TRBV29-1

CDR3 protein: CASIKALAGAYRTDTQYF
J gene: TRBJ2-3
CDR3 length: 18
D gene: TRBD2
V gene: TRBV2

CDR3 protein: CASSQERWAGADTQYF
J gene: TRBJ2-3
CDR3 length: 16
D gene: NA
V gene: TRBV4-1

CDR3 protein: CASSLGGGGQETQYF
J gene: TRBJ2-5
CDR3 length: 15
D gene: NA
V gene: TRBV27

CDR3 protein: CASSLVQEETQYF
J gene: TRBJ2-5
CDR3 length: 13
D gene: NA
V gene: TRBV12-3/TRBV12-4

CDR3 protein: CATSRPENSYEQYF
J gene: TRBJ2-7
CDR3 length: 14
D gene: NA
V gene: TRBV15

CDR3 protein: CASMGKGGSYEQYF
J gene: TRBJ2-7
CDR3 length: 14
D gene: NA
V gene: TRBV28

CDR3 protein: CASSEDIGLRKEQFF
J gene: TRBJ2-1
CDR3 length: 15
D gene: NA
V gene: TRBV2

CDR3 protein: CASSDLTGDIQYF
J gene: TRBJ2-4
CDR3 length: 13
D gene: NA
V gene: TRBV25-1

CDR3 protein: CASSSSGQGTNNEQFF
J gene: TRBJ2-1
CDR3 length: 16
D gene: TRBD1
V gene: TRBV28

CDR3 protein: CASSLLDRGADTQYF
J gene: TRBJ2-3
CDR3 length: 15
D gene: TRBD1
V gene: TRBV12-3/TRBV12-4

CDR3 protein: CATSRGDNQPQHF
J gene: TRBJ1-5
CDR3 length: 13
D gene: NA
V gene: TRBV15

CDR3 protein: CASRLSWDYITGELFF
J gene: TRBJ2-2
CDR3 length: 16
D gene: TRBD2
V gene: TRBV3-1

CDR3 protein: CASSVLGPGPSGNEQFF
J gene: TRBJ2-1
CDR3 length: 17
D gene: NA
V gene: TRBV12-3/TRBV12-4

CDR3 protein: CSVEGLAANTGELFF
J gene: TRBJ2-2
CDR3 length: 15
D gene: TRBD2
V gene: TRBV29-1

CDR3 protein: CASSQELSTGTATDTQYF
J gene: TRBJ2-3
CDR3 length: 18
D gene: TRBD1
V gene: TRBV14

CDR3 protein: CASSFQSRGTEAFF
J gene: TRBJ1-1
CDR3 length: 14
D gene: NA
V gene: TRBV12-3/TRBV12-4

CDR3 protein: CASSGGVTGELFF
J gene: TRBJ2-2
CDR3 length: 13
D gene: NA
V gene: TRBV2

CDR3 protein: CASSGADWVRTGELFF
J gene: TRBJ2-2
CDR3 length: 16
D gene: NA
V gene: TRBV25-1

CDR3 protein: CASRVEEGYEQYF
J gene: TRBJ2-7
CDR3 length: 13
D gene: NA
V gene: TRBV5-1

CDR3 protein: CASSFGANYGYTF
J gene: TRBJ1-2
CDR3 length: 13
D gene: NA
V gene: TRBV27

CDR3 protein: CASSLDSLQETQYF
J gene: TRBJ2-5
CDR3 length: 14
D gene: NA
V gene: TRBV7-9

CDR3 protein: CASSGAGGGLISYNEQFF
J gene: TRBJ2-1
CDR3 length: 18
D gene: TRBD2
V gene: TRBV27

CDR3 protein: CSARLPTSGGDEQFF
J gene: TRBJ2-1
CDR3 length: 15
D gene: TRBD2
V gene: TRBV20-1

CDR3 protein: CASSLWDRGNQPQHF
J gene: TRBJ1-5
CDR3 length: 15
D gene: TRBD1
V gene: TRBV5-5

CDR3 protein: CASSRFGEAFF
J gene: TRBJ1-1
CDR3 length: 11
D gene: NA
V gene: TRBV25-1

CDR3 protein: CASSDSQRELFF
J gene: TRBJ2-2
CDR3 length: 12
D gene: NA
V gene: TRBV10-1

CDR3 protein: CASNKPPGTGGTDTQYF
J gene: TRBJ2-3
CDR3 length: 17
D gene: TRBD1
V gene: TRBV12-3/TRBV12-4

CDR3 protein: CASSPMYLEQFF
J gene: TRBJ2-1
CDR3 length: 12
D gene: NA
V gene: TRBV28

CDR3 protein: CSAVSRQFSSYEQYF
J gene: TRBJ2-7
CDR3 length: 15
D gene: NA
V gene: TRBV20-1

CDR3 protein: CSVMLTGELFF
J gene: TRBJ2-2
CDR3 length: 11
D gene: NA
V gene: TRBV29-1

CDR3 protein: CSAITRDRTDTQYF
J gene: TRBJ2-3
CDR3 length: 14
D gene: NA
V gene: TRBV20-1

CDR3 protein: CASSFEGAGTEAFF
J gene: TRBJ1-1
CDR3 length: 14
D gene: TRBD1
V gene: TRBV28

CDR3 protein: CASSFSEMAQFF
J gene: TRBJ2-1
CDR3 length: 12
D gene: NA
V gene: TRBV5-6

CDR3 protein: CASSPLGGYNYGYTF
J gene: TRBJ1-2
CDR3 length: 15
D gene: NA
V gene: TRBV13

CDR3 protein: CASFKGGDTDTQYF
J gene: TRBJ2-3
CDR3 length: 14
D gene: NA
V gene: TRBV7-9

CDR3 protein: CASSTRTSGASYNEQFF
J gene: TRBJ2-1
CDR3 length: 17
D gene: TRBD2
V gene: TRBV2

CDR3 protein: CAWSQADLPKFTGELFF
J gene: TRBJ2-2
CDR3 length: 17
D gene: NA
V gene: TRBV30

CDR3 protein: CASSISGVTQDTQYF
J gene: TRBJ2-3
CDR3 length: 15
D gene: TRBD2
V gene: TRBV6-1